This TCR beta chain stems from a study of CD8+ T cells in alopecia areata listed by TCRdb under 2018. About the full investigation: The treated patients took part in an open-label pilot trial in which moderate-to-severe alopecia areata was treated with oral tofacitinib at 5 to 10 mg twice daily. RNA was obtained with the PAXgene miRNA kit for fixed scalp, the miRNeasy kit for PBMCs, and the RNeasy kit for mouse skin. TCRbeta CDR3 regions were amplified by immunoSEQ multiplex PCR with 35 Vbeta forward and 13 Jbeta reverse primers. Biopsies were taken from tofacitinib-treated patients at baseline and at 4 and 24 weeks of treatment, and a later scalp biopsy was taken in several of the tofacitinib-treated patients. For the treated patients, the SALT score, which quantifies what percentage of scalp surface area is affected, served as the measure of disease severity. Tofacitinib was administered for 6 to 18 months, and 6 months of follow-up off drug were then conducted to assess delayed response and recurrence. Scalp clonality was compared among normal scalp (n=4), patchy alopecia areata scalp (n=8), and alopecia totalis/universalis scalp (n=8). In both human patients and the C3H/HeJ mouse model, the study applied high-throughput TCRbeta sequencing to look at T cell clonal expansion in alopecia areata. In humans, TCRbeta sequencing was performed on scalp tissue and on sorted CD4+ and CD8+ peripheral blood T cells from healthy controls and from patients with patchy or totalis/universalis alopecia areata. On the study overall, not on this receptor specifically: Lesional scalp, especially in alopecia totalis/universalis, showed higher clonality and more expanded CD8+ clones than normal scalp, suggesting antigenic drive. Because the treated cohort was small and included a single nonresponder, larger studies are needed to assess links between baseline CD8+ expansion and response. Compared with mice, TCR sequences shared between patients were less clear, possibly partly because of HLA diversity across the patient population. Resident alphabeta T cells in normal human skin are also sequenced, complicating scalp TCR repertoire analysis, unlike mouse skin dominated by gammadelta T cells. During tofacitinib treatment, many expanded lesional clones stuck around in both scalp and blood, and this persistence may partly explain why relapse happens after treatment is stopped. Scalp clonality and the number of expanded CD8+ clones among the top 100 scalp clones were significantly decreased by tofacitinib.

A note on this clone: Its antigen is still unknown. It has no much larger one-base neighbor in the sample; base qualities were not kept.

The label giving this sample's time point can be read as: 4 weeks on oral tofacitinib. Read against the paper, the sample's treatment or condition label means: oral pan-JAK inhibitor, 5-10 mg twice daily. Lesional scalp punch biopsies and peripheral blood were obtained from alopecia areata patients. PBMCs were isolated by density centrifugation and stained for CD3, CD4 and CD8, and CD4+ and CD8+ T cells were sorted on a FACSAria. The library was made by the immunoSEQ multiplex PCR assay. For TCR sequencing, RNA was extracted from every sample and reverse transcribed into cDNA to serve as template. First-strand cDNA was synthesized with SuperScript III using a 2:1 mix of oligo-dT and random hexamers. A synthetic immune receptor repertoire was used to gauge amplification bias, and whatever bias remained was removed computationally. In the paper's pipeline: Raw reads were preprocessed to remove errors, and CDR3 was defined according to IMGT conventions as the region from the conserved cysteine to phenylalanine. Clonality was calculated as 1 minus Shannon entropy normalized by log2 of the number of productive unique TCRs. CD4 or CD8 identity of scalp clones was inferred by cross-referencing scalp TCRbeta sequences with sorted blood CD4 and CD8 repertoires. TCRdb retrieved this table from immuneACCESS and kept in-frame rearrangements only. Not all clones are present; in checked studies, unresolved V genes account for under half, and no reason is known for the remainder. V and J calls and clone size are as listed in that table; D and trimming were resolved from the DNA. This sample holds over 150,000 clones; 50% to 60% were observed only once. The ten largest clonotypes hold less than 3.5% of the sample.

V drops 0 bases and J drops 7 bases, leaving 15 bases in between. From the cysteine up to the phenylalanine, the CDR3 has a length of 15 residues. The entry retains the CDR3 DNA only, 45 bases that are in frame from base 1. Sequences MGHRA (CDR1) and YSYEKL (CDR2) are obtained from the germline V gene. The chain employs TRBV4-1 and TRBJ1-2; no D segment can be confidently identified. The receptor's source is a human donor with alopecia areata. The source material was CD4+ T cells sorted from blood, sampled at week 4, from a patient treated with tofacitinib. The nucleotide sequence is given as TGCGCCAGCAGCCAAGATAGCCCCGTGTCGATTGGCTACACCTTC. Its protein reads: CASSQDSPVSIGYTF.